This T cell receptor beta chain was sequenced in a study of blood T cell repertoires in COVID-19. Across the study: The study drew acute and convalescent COVID-19 samples from the United States, Italy and Spain. Sources were T cells, B-cell-depleted T cells, or PBMCs; the material itself was cDNA or gDNA.

The CDR3 consists of 16 residues. Germline values: CDR1 SGHRS, CDR2 YFSETQ. The V gene end was trimmed by 4 bases and the J gene end by 4 bases; junction bases not matched to a gene: 8. In the original analysis: It was from reference gene primer amplification that nucleated cell counts were estimated. Assay used: immunoSEQ multiplex PCR; TCRdb lists only in-frame clones, some missing. Clonal size and the V and J genes are those of that table, whereas D and trimming came from the DNA. The sample comprises about 130,000 clones, 81% of which are singletons, and about a sixth rests with the top ten. Sequencing was done on a sample of peripheral blood. This chain uses TRBV5-1 with TRBJ1-1; 12 positions agree with TRBD1. This TCR derives from a man aged 25-45 years with COVID-19, enrolled during active disease. The DNA of the CDR3 is TGCGCCAGCAGCGCCGGGACAGGGGGCGGTGGCACTGAAGCTTTCTTT. Translating it yields CASSAGTGGGGTEAFF.